Below, 27 T cell receptor beta chains from the same sample are listed, as sequenced in a study of T-cell reconstitution after alpha-beta-depleted transplantation in children. It was with unique molecular identifiers that the TCRbeta library was prepared. TCRdb itself ran the PCR reads through MiXCR, one entry per CDR3 protein. This sample has about 5,900 distinct CDR3 sequences, with about a sixth found just once. Specimen: PBMCs, mostly from graft donor cells, collected 180 days after TCRalphabeta/CD19-depleted stem cell transplant. Receptors were obtained from a patient between 2 and 10 years old who had a stem cell transplant for inherited bone marrow failure, so the T cells may come from the graft donor.

This clonotype was seen ten or more times. The chain couples TRBV24-1 to TRBJ2-2; 7 nucleotides align to TRBD1. Germline trimming cut 6 bases from V and 3 bases from J; bases unmatched to any gene: 9. CDR1 is KGHDR, CDR2 SFDVKD, per germline. This CDR3 comprises 16 residues. This CDR3 reads CATSSSRGQDTGELFF. As DNA, the CDR3 is TGTGCCACCAGTTCGTCAAGGGGGCAGGACACCGGGGAGCTGTTTTTT.

This clonotype was counted many times. The rearrangement uses TRBV5-1 and TRBJ1-2, with D perhaps TRBD1 (5 bases). Germline V gene data show CDR1 as SGHRS and CDR2 as YFSETQ. V was clipped by 3 bases and J by 4 bases, with 13 bases between them. There are 14 residues in the CDR3. The CDR3 coding sequence is TGCGCCAGCAGCTGGAGGAGGGGTGGCTATGGCTACACCTTC. This codes for CASSWRRGGYGYTF.

This clonotype was counted many times. V and J are TRBV12-3 or TRBV12-4 and TRBJ2-3; unclear D gene. Trimming removed 6 bases at V and 2 bases at J, with 12 bases between. The CDR3 totals 14 residues. The chain's CDR3 is CASSRPVLTDTQYF. The DNA for the CDR3 is TGTGCCAGCAGCCGACCGGTCCTCACAGATACGCAGTATTTT.

This clonotype was counted at least ten times. This rearrangement joins TRBV2 to TRBJ2-7; no firm D call. V shed 7 bases and J shed 9 bases, with 19 bases lying between them. CDR1 and CDR2 from the germline V gene are SNHLY and FYNNEI. There are 13 residues in the CDR3. The CDR3 sequence: CASTRDSNLRQYF. The CDR3 DNA sequence: TGTGCCAGCACAAGAGATTCCAACCTAAGGCAGTACTTC.

This clonotype was recorded at least ten times. This chain uses TRBV11-2 with TRBJ1-1, with a weak D call TRBD1 (6 bases). The germline V and J ends were trimmed by 5 bases and 4 bases, with 20 bases remaining between them. The CDR3 is 16 residues long. Per the germline V gene, CDR1 is SGHAT and CDR2 is FQNNGV. DNA of the CDR3: TGTGCCAGCAGCCCCTCCCGGGGGCTGGAAGGCACTGAAGCTTTCTTT. Its protein product is CASSPSRGLEGTEAFF.

At least ten counts were recorded for this clonotype. The chain recombines TRBV5-1 with TRBJ2-7, with D possibly being TRBD1 or TRBD2 (5 bases each). CDR3 length: 15 residues. CDR1 and CDR2 from the germline V gene are SGHRS and YFSETQ. With 3 bases removed from V and 6 bases from J, the gap between germline ends came to 19 bases. The CDR3 sequence: CASSSNVGPEGEQYF. The DNA for the CDR3 is TGCGCCAGCAGCTCGAACGTGGGGCCTGAGGGCGAGCAGTACTTC.

This clonotype occurred many times. This rearrangement joins TRBV29-1 to TRBJ1-1; D call uncertain. Germline CDR1 reads SQVTM; CDR2 reads ANQGSEA. V was clipped by 7 bases and J by 10 bases, with 16 bases between them. This CDR3 has 11 amino acids. The CDR3 sequence is CSAMEGGGAFF. The CDR3 bases are TGCAGCGCTATGGAGGGCGGAGGAGCTTTCTTT. The full variable domain, completed using reference TRBV29-1 and TRBJ1-1, is SAVISQKPSRDICQRGTSLTIQCQVDSQVTMMFWYRQQPGQSLTLIATANQGSEATYESGFVIDKFPISRPNLTFSTLTVSNMSPEDSSIYLCSAMEGGGAFFGQGTRLTVV.

There are many counts of this clonotype. In nucleotides, the CDR3 is TGCAGTGCTAGAGATTGGCAGAGCACAGATACGCAGTATTTT. Protein sequence: CSARDWQSTDTQYF. The chain has TRBV20-1 and TRBJ2-3, with D unclear. V lost 0 bases and J lost 0, with 7 bases in between. Germline V gene lookup returns CDR1 DFQATT and CDR2 SNEGSKA (reference sequence). The CDR3 runs to 14 residues.

This clonotype was detected ten times or more. The gene calls are TRBV5-1 and TRBJ1-5, with D possibly matching TRBD1 (6 bases). Deletions cut 1 base from V and 3 bases from J, with 14 bases between. The CDR3 spans 16 residues. CDR1 is SGHRS and CDR2 is YFSETQ in the germline V gene. The CDR3 bases are TGCGCCAGCAGCTTGAGACCTGGGGACATCAATCAGCCCCAGCATTTT. Its translation: CASSLRPGDINQPQHF. Using reference TRBV5-1 and TRBJ1-5 for the parts outside the CDR3, the full variable domain is KAGVTQTPRYLIKTRGQQVTLSCSPISGHRSVSWYQQTPGQGLQFLFEYFSETQRNKGNFPGRFSGRQFSNSRSEMNVSTLELGDSALYLCASSLRPGDINQPQHFGDGTRLSIL.

In its sample, this clonotype was seen many times. V gene TRBV5-1 combines with J gene TRBJ2-7; no firm D call. Looked up from germline, CDR1 is SGHRS and CDR2 is YFSETQ. CDR3 length equals 12 residues. V lost 4 bases and J 4 bases, leaving 9 bases between the germline ends. The chain's CDR3 is CASSGVRYEQYF. As DNA, the CDR3 is TGCGCCAGCAGCGGGGTTCGATACGAGCAGTACTTC.

Comment on this clonotype: A much larger clone is a single base away; this may be a read error. The chain is built from TRBV2 and TRBJ2-7, with 8 bases lining up with TRBD1. CDR1 SNHLY and CDR2 FYNNEI come from the germline V gene. CDR3 length: 14 residues. V lost 5 bases to trimming and J lost 3 bases; unmatched junction nucleotides: 6. The CDR3 DNA reads TGTGCCAGCAGTTCCTTAGGACAGGGCTACGAGCAGTACTTC. It codes for CASSSLGQGYEQYF.

This clonotype has ten or more counts. The rearrangement joins TRBV7-7 to TRBJ2-3, with 9 positions matching TRBD1. CDR1 and CDR2 from the germline V gene are SSHAT and FNYEAQ (reference sequence). This CDR3 is built from 19 residues. Trimming took 5 bases from V and 0 from J; bases not matched to a gene: 15. DNA for the CDR3: TGTGCCAGCAGCACAAGTCCCGGGACAGGGAAGGGTAGCACAGATACGCAGTATTTT. Translated, it gives CASSTSPGTGKGSTDTQYF. Full variable domain (remainder filled in from reference TRBV7-7 and TRBJ2-3): GAGVSQSPRYKVTKRGQDVTLRCDPISSHATLYWYQQALGQGPEFLTYFNYEAQPDKSGLPSDRFSAERPEGSISTLTIQRTEQRDSAMYRCASSTSPGTGKGSTDTQYFGPGTRLTVL.

This clonotype showed up many times. The chain joins TRBV20-1 to TRBJ2-1; D remains ambiguous. Trimming took off 3 bases at V and 9 bases at J, with 12 bases between the two ends. Per germline, CDR1 DFQATT and CDR2 SNEGSKA (reference sequence). CDR3 length equals 12 residues. As DNA, the CDR3 is TGCAGTGCTAGCGTCCCTAGTGGTGAGCAGTTCTTC. Its protein is CSASVPSGEQFF.

Worth noting for this clonotype: One base away lies a much larger clone, so this may be a sequencing read error. The chain couples TRBV7-7 to TRBJ2-5, with 10 bases that match TRBD2. Germline V gene data show CDR1 as SSHAT and CDR2 as FNYEAQ (reference sequence). CDR3 length equals 15 residues. The CDR3 DNA reads TGTGCTAGAAGCTTAGCTAGCGGGAGTCTTGAGACCCAGTACTTC. The encoded protein is CARSLASGSLETQYF.

This clonotype was seen ten or more times. V gene TRBV12-3 or TRBV12-4 combines with J gene TRBJ1-1; the D gene is possibly TRBD1 (5 bases). V was cut by 7 bases and J by 10 bases, with 19 bases left in between. This CDR3 region has 13 residues. The CDR3 sequence: CASTFPISGPAFF. The CDR3, as DNA: TGTGCCAGCACCTTCCCGATTTCGGGGCCAGCTTTCTTT.

This clonotype was seen many times. The chain carries TRBV29-1 and TRBJ2-1; TRBD2 aligns across 9 bases. V lost 8 bases and J lost 10; bases outside the gene matches: 12. The V gene's germline CDR1 is SQVTM and CDR2 ANQGSEA. CDR3 size: 13 residues. As DNA, the CDR3 is TGCAGCCCAGTGGGCGGGAGGGATGGAGAGCAGTTCTTC. Encoded protein: CSPVGGRDGEQFF.

This clonotype has at least ten counts. The V and J genes are TRBV6-7 and TRBJ1-2; D unresolved. TRBV6-7 is designated an ORF whose function remains uncertain. The CDR3 length is 17 residues. V was cut by 2 bases and J by 0 bases, with 16 bases left in between. The CDR3 bases are TGTGCCAGCAGTTACGTGGTGAAGTCAGCGACTAACTATGGCTACACCTTC. Protein product: CASSYVVKSATNYGYTF.

This chain uses TRBV12-3 or TRBV12-4 with TRBJ2-7; perhaps TRBD1 as D (5 bases). V lost 3 bases and J 5 bases, leaving 14 bases between the germline ends. This CDR3 spans 14 amino acids. CDR3 amino acids: CASSLAGIPHEQYF. As DNA, the CDR3 is TGTGCCAGCAGTTTGGCAGGGATCCCCCACGAGCAGTACTTC.

The chain joins TRBV6-2 or TRBV6-3 to TRBJ1-5; D is unclear. Germline CDR1 is MNHEY and CDR2 is SVGEGT. The V gene lost 7 bases and the J gene lost 0 bases, with 7 bases spanning the gap. The CDR3 runs 13 residues. This CDR3 reads CASTGVSNQPQHF. In DNA, the CDR3 is TGTGCCAGCACGGGTGTTAGCAATCAGCCCCAGCATTTT.

This clonotype came up a few times. Its ends do not fully match the called genes, so a read error is possible. This chain links TRBV7-9 with TRBJ2-1; the D gene is possibly TRBD1 (6 bases). Per germline, CDR1 SEHNR and CDR2 FQNEAQ (reference sequence). The CDR3 is 13 residues long. CDR3: CASSLAMGHLRDF. The CDR3 nucleotides are TGTGCCAGCAGCTTAGCAATGGGACACCTCCGTGACTTC.

In this sample, this clonotype turned up many times. The chain links TRBV5-1 to TRBJ1-1; D uncertain. V lost 1 base and J lost 2, with 6 bases in between. CDR3 size: 13 residues. Per the germline V gene, CDR1 is SGHRS and CDR2 is YFSETQ. CDR3 protein: CASSLSQNTEAFF. The CDR3, as DNA: TGCGCCAGCAGCTTGAGCCAAAACACTGAAGCTTTCTTT.

The table lists this clonotype with many counts. The rearrangement links TRBV20-1 to TRBJ2-5; 11 bases map to TRBD2. The germline CDR1 and CDR2 sequences are DFQATT and SNEGSKA (reference sequence). The CDR3 is 15 amino acids. The junction had 2 bases not matched to a gene; V was cut back by 0 bases and J by 2 bases. Here the CDR3 reads CSARDRLAGQETQYF. The CDR3, as DNA: TGCAGTGCTAGAGATCGACTAGCGGGGCAAGAGACCCAGTACTTC.

This clonotype has ten or more counts. The J gene is TRBJ1-2, the V gene TRBV5-1, with a possible D match to TRBD1 (5 bases). The CDR3 is made up of 16 amino acids. V was pared by 1 base and J by 3 bases, with 16 bases between. Germline V gives CDR1 SGHRS, CDR2 YFSETQ. For the CDR3, the DNA is TGCGCCAGCAGCTTGAAAGGGGACCCTTTCTACTATGGCTACACCTTC. It specifies CASSLKGDPFYYGYTF.

The rearrangement uses TRBV11-2 and TRBJ1-5; the D is unclear. V lost 7 bases, J lost 12 bases, and 7 bases lay in between. The CDR3 sequence is 9 residues long. The V gene's germline CDR1 is SGHAT and CDR2 FQNNGV. The CDR3 DNA follows: TGTGCCAGCAAGGTCAACCAGCATTTT. Its protein product is CASKVNQHF.

This clonotype was observed many times. This sequence joins TRBV9 and TRBJ2-5; the D is unclear. Germline V gene data show CDR1 as SGDLS and CDR2 as YYNGEE. The CDR3 runs to 15 residues. V gave up 0 bases and J gave up 5 bases, with 14 bases separating them. CDR3 protein: CASSVEALSGETQYF. The CDR3 coding sequence is TGTGCCAGCAGCGTAGAGGCCCTTTCCGGGGAGACCCAGTACTTC.

This clonotype was seen repeatedly, ten times or more. The chain recombines TRBV20-1 with TRBJ2-5, with D tentatively TRBD1 (6 bases). Germline CDR1 reads DFQATT; CDR2 reads SNEGSKA (reference sequence). Trimming stripped 3 bases from V and 0 bases from J, with 8 bases between. The CDR3 extends over 13 amino acids. The CDR3 DNA sequence: TGCAGTGCTAGTGGACAGTACCAAGAGACCCAGTACTTC. Residues: CSASGQYQETQYF.

The table lists this clonotype with many counts. This chain joins TRBV28 and TRBJ1-5, with D unresolved. V lost 5 bases and J 7 bases, leaving 15 bases between the germline ends. Germline V gene data show CDR1 as MDHEN and CDR2 as SYDVKM. The CDR3 runs to 14 residues. CDR3 residues: CASSLVGSGQPQHF. In DNA form, the CDR3 reads TGTGCCAGCAGTCTAGTGGGGTCAGGCCAGCCCCAGCATTTT.